A selection of T cell receptor beta chains follows, all from one sample in a study of shared clonotypes between healthy human individuals. Here immunoSEQ multiplex PCR was the method, and the copy in TCRdb shows in-frame clones only, minus some. The sample yields roughly 1.5 million clones, about 98% seen once. The sample comprised naive CD4+ T cells sorted from blood. The source is a man aged 25-45 years in good health. Each CDR3 is given with its conserved first and last residue. A D gene is named only where the DNA matches it firmly.

j_call d_call v_call cdr3_aa
TRBJ2-7 TRBD2 TRBV18 CASSPSVGLAGGFSNEQYF
TRBJ2-1 TRBD2 TRBV4-1 CASSQEGGRARGEQFF
TRBJ2-7 . TRBV5-5 CASSLQGLSRPGYEQYF
TRBJ2-3 TRBD1 TRBV5-1 CASSASRGQVDTQYF
TRBJ2-7 TRBD1 TRBV19 CASSTRQGGSYEQYF
TRBJ2-1 . TRBV19 CASSPGVWAYNEQFF
TRBJ2-2 . TRBV5-1 CASSSTDTGELFF
TRBJ2-7 . TRBV5-6 CASSSLGSVNYEQYF
TRBJ2-7 . TRBV5-6 CASSLAVRTGTSEQYF
TRBJ1-4 . TRBV19 CASSIDGVEEKLFF
TRBJ1-2 TRBD1 TRBV19 CASSKKTGEGRRNYGYTF
TRBJ2-1 . TRBV7-9 CASSDDRFWVRDEQFF
TRBJ1-3 TRBD1 TRBV6-5 CASSYKGQNSGNTIYF
TRBJ2-1 TRBD2 TRBV7-2 CASSHPEQRGNEQFF
TRBJ2-2 . TRBV7-3 CASSSVGTGNANTGELFF
TRBJ2-1 . TRBV5-1 CASRRESLGGEQFF
TRBJ2-1 TRBD1 TRBV11-3 CASSARDRGFF
TRBJ2-3 . TRBV7-2 CASSLNPTTTDTQYF
TRBJ1-1 . TRBV4-2 CASSQDRQGPGAEAFF
TRBJ2-7 . TRBV28 CASSLVRDHEQYF
TRBJ2-2 . TRBV25-1 CASSNSGGTGELFF
TRBJ2-3 TRBD2 TRBV18 CASSEAGGPGDTQYF
TRBJ2-7 TRBD2 TRBV4-2 CASSLGIGLAGFYEQYF
TRBJ2-3 . TRBV9 CASSVGRTGRTDTQYF
TRBJ2-3 TRBD2 TRBV7-8 CASVTSGRSDTQYF
TRBJ2-1 . TRBV2 CASSPGDLPYYNEQFF